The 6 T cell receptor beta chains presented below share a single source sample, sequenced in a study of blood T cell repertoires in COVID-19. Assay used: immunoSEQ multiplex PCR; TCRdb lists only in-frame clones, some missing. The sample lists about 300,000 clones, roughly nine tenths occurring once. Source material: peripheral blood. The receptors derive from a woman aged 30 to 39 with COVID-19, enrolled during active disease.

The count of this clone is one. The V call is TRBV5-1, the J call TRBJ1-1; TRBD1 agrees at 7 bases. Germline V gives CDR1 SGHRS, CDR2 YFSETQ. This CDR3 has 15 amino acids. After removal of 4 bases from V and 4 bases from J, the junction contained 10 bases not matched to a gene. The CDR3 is CASSVSGQIGTEAFF. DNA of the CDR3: TGCGCCAGCAGCGTATCGGGACAGATCGGCACTGAAGCTTTCTTT.

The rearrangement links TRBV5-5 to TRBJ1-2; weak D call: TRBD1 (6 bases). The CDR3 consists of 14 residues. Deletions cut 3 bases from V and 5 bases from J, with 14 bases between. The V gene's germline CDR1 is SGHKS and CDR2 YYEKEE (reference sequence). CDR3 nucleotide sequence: TGTGCCAGCAGCTCGCAGGGGTTCCGGTATGGCTACACCTTC. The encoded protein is CASSSQGFRYGYTF. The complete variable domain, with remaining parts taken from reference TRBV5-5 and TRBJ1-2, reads DAGVTQSPTHLIKTRGQQVTLRCSPISGHKSVSWYQQVLGQGPQFIFQYYEKEERGRGNFPDRFSARQFPNYSSELNVNALLLGDSALYLCASSSQGFRYGYTFGSGTRLTVV.

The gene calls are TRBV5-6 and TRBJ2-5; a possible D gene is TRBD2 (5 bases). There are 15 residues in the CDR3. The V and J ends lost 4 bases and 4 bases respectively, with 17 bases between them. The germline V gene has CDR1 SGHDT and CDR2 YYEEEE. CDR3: CASSLGVSVRETQYF. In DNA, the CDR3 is TGTGCCAGCAGCCTGGGAGTTAGCGTAAGAGAGACCCAGTACTTC.

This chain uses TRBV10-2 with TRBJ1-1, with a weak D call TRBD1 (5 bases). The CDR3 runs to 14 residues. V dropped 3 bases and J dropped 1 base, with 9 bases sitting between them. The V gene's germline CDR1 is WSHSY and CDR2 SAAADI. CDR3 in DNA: TGCGCCAGCAGTGAAACAGGAGAGAACACTGAAGCTTTCTTT. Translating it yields CASSETGENTEAFF.

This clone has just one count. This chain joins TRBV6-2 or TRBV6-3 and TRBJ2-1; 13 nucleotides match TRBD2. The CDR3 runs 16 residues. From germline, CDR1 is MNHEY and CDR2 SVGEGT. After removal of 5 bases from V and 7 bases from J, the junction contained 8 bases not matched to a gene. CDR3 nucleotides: TGTGCCAGCAGTGACCAACTAGCGGGAGGGATAAATGAGCAGTTCTTC. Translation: CASSDQLAGGINEQFF.

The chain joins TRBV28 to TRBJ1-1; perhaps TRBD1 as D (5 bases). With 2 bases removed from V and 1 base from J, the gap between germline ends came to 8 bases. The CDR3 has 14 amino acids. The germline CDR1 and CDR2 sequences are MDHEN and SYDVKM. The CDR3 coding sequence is TGTGCCAGCAGTTTAGGGCAGGGGAACACTGAAGCTTTCTTT. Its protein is CASSLGQGNTEAFF.